This T cell receptor (beta chain) was obtained from a study of graft-versus-host responses after intestinal transplantation. Some clones are missing from TCRdb's copy, which holds only in-frame ones; the method was immunoSEQ multiplex PCR. Found here are approximately 25,000 clones, approximately 93% of them singletons; the top ten hold about 0.5%. The germline V gene encodes CDR1 PRHDT and CDR2 FYEKMQ (reference sequence). There are 15 residues in the CDR3. V gave up 4 bases and J gave up 8 bases; unmatched junction bases: 8. The source was PBMCs, collected 18 days after transplant. This clonotype originated in a human patient who received an intestinal transplant, so some T cells may come from the graft donor. The gene calls are TRBV13 and TRBJ1-6; 7 positions agree with TRBD1. The CDR3 protein is CASSSTGLGDSPLHF. In nucleotides, the CDR3 is TGTGCCAGCAGCTCGACAGGGTTGGGCGATTCACCCCTCCACTTT.